These 12 T cell receptor beta chains originate from one sample sequenced in a study of CD8+ T cells in alopecia areata. Treatment here: oral pan-JAK inhibitor, 5-10 mg twice daily. It was cDNA, reverse transcribed from extracted RNA, that served as the sequencing template. Data came from immunoSEQ multiplex PCR; TCRdb stores just in-frame clones and leaves some out. The profile shows roughly 200,000 clones, about 60% of them singletons. This sample comprised CD8+ T cells sorted from blood, obtained at week 24, from a patient treated with tofacitinib. These receptor sequences come from a human donor with alopecia areata.

The chain is built from TRBV7-9 and TRBJ1-6; D is uncertain. The CDR3 length is 15 residues. Germline V lookup: CDR1 SEHNR, CDR2 FQNEAQ (reference sequence). Trimming took off 4 bases at V and 7 bases at J, with 14 bases between the two ends. CDR3 loop: CASSSTSPLNSPLHF. Written as DNA, the CDR3 is TGTGCCAGCAGCTCAACATCACCGCTAAATTCACCCCTCCACTTT. The full variable domain, with the rest looked up from reference TRBV7-9 and TRBJ1-6, is DTGVSQNPRHKITKRGQNVTFRCDPISEHNRLYWYRQTLGQGPEFLTYFQNEAQLEKSRLLSDRFSAERPKGSFSTLEIQRTEQGDSAMYLCASSSTSPLNSPLHFGNGTRLTVT.

The DNA of the CDR3 is TGTGCCAGCAGATATACTAGCGGGGACACAGATACGCAGTATTTT. Amino acids: CASRYTSGDTDTQYF. The chain links TRBV2 to TRBJ2-3, with TRBD2 identical over 10 bases. Per germline, CDR1 SNHLY and CDR2 FYNNEI. The V segment lost 6 bases and the J segment 2 bases; nucleotides outside the gene matches: 5. The CDR3 extends over 15 amino acids.

The table lists this clone with a few counts. The J gene is TRBJ1-2, the V gene TRBV12-5, with 7 bases lining up with TRBD1. The V gene's germline CDR1 is LGHNT and CDR2 FRNRAP. CDR3 length equals 14 residues. V dropped 6 bases and J dropped 8; count of bases not matched to a gene: 12. The CDR3 nucleotides read TGTGCTAGTGGCCTCCCGGGACAGTACCGGGGCTACACCTTC. Translating gives CASGLPGQYRGYTF.

The CDR3 sequence is CASSPFDRPGYTF. The CDR3 DNA reads TGTGCCAGCTCACCCTTCGACAGGCCAGGCTACACCTTC. The genes are TRBV18 and TRBJ1-2, with a possible D match to TRBD1 (6 bases). Germline V gene data show CDR1 as KGHSH and CDR2 as LQKENI. The germline V and J ends were trimmed by 3 bases and 8 bases, with 13 bases remaining between them. This CDR3 contains 13 residues.

In this sample, this clone turned up a few times. The chain combines TRBV7-2 with TRBJ1-6; D gene uncertain. The CDR3 covers 15 residues. Deletions cut 2 bases from V and 2 bases from J, with 7 bases between. From germline, CDR1 is SGHTA and CDR2 FQGNSA. The CDR3 reads CASSLWGAYNSPLHF. CDR3 in DNA: TGTGCCAGCAGCTTATGGGGAGCCTATAATTCACCCCTCCACTTT.

V and J are TRBV5-1 and TRBJ2-2; no reliable D call. The CDR3 is 14 residues long. The V end was cut by 4 bases, the J end by 0 bases, with 7 bases between. Germline V gives CDR1 SGHRS, CDR2 YFSETQ. In DNA, the CDR3 is TGCGCCAGCAGCCCTGATACGAACACCGGGGAGCTGTTTTTT. It is translated as CASSPDTNTGELFF.

J is TRBJ2-2 and V is TRBV7-6; D is possibly TRBD2 (6 bases). The CDR3 sequence is 17 residues long. Germline loops: CDR1 SGHVS, CDR2 FNYEAQ. V lost 1 base and J 2 bases, leaving 14 bases between the germline ends. CDR3 sequence reads: CASSLVGRERNTGELFF. For the CDR3, the DNA is TGTGCCAGCAGCTTAGTGGGGCGGGAACGTAACACCGGGGAGCTGTTTTTT.

On this clone itself: The sample carries other DNA sequences with the same CDR3. The chain couples TRBV5-6 to TRBJ1-2; D remains ambiguous. Germline values: CDR1 SGHDT, CDR2 YYEEEE. CDR3 length: 14 amino acids. The V end was cut by 4 bases, the J end by 0 bases, with 10 bases between. CDR3 DNA: TGTGCCAGCAGCCTAGGCACCGCTAACTATGGCTACACCTTC. Amino acid sequence: CASSLGTANYGYTF.

The genes are TRBV5-6 and TRBJ2-2, with TRBD2 matching 7 bases. The CDR3 extends over 14 amino acids. The germline gives CDR1 SGHDT, CDR2 YYEEEE. The junction had 0 bases not matched to a gene; V was cut back by 0 bases and J by 4 bases. CDR3 protein: CASSLGGSTGELFF. For the CDR3, the DNA is TGTGCCAGCAGCTTGGGCGGGAGCACCGGGGAGCTGTTTTTT.

Turning to this clone: The same CDR3 is also encoded by other DNA sequences in this sample. This sequence joins TRBV29-1 and TRBJ1-2; weak D call: TRBD1 (5 bases). Germline lookup yields CDR1 SQVTM and CDR2 ANQGSEA. The CDR3 is 11 residues long. Trimming took off 6 bases at V and 5 bases at J, with 10 bases between the two ends. The CDR3 here is CSVTGRYGYTF. The CDR3, as DNA: TGCAGCGTCACGGGACGATATGGCTACACCTTC. The variable domain in full, completed from reference TRBV29-1 and TRBJ1-2, reads SAVISQKPSRDICQRGTSLTIQCQVDSQVTMMFWYRQQPGQSLTLIATANQGSEATYESGFVIDKFPISRPNLTFSTLTVSNMSPEDSSIYLCSVTGRYGYTFGSGTRLTVV.

The gene calls are TRBV30 and TRBJ2-7, with D maybe TRBD1 (6 bases). The CDR3 consists of 14 residues. Germline lookup yields CDR1 GTSNPN and CDR2 SVGIG (reference sequence). The V end lost 3 bases, the J end lost 6 bases, and 18 bases lay between the germline ends. The CDR3 spells CAWSPTGHRAEQYF. The CDR3, as DNA: TGTGCCTGGAGCCCCACGGGACACCGTGCCGAGCAGTACTTC.

CDR3 DNA sequence: TGTGCCAGCAGCCCCCGGGACAGGGCCCCGGAGACCCAGTACTTC. It codes for CASSPRDRAPETQYF. This rearrangement joins TRBV2 to TRBJ2-5; 9 bases are shared with TRBD1. CDR1 is SNHLY and CDR2 is FYNNEI in the germline V gene. The CDR3 is made up of 15 amino acids. The V gene end was trimmed by 6 bases and the J gene end by 5 bases; junction bases not matched to a gene: 10.